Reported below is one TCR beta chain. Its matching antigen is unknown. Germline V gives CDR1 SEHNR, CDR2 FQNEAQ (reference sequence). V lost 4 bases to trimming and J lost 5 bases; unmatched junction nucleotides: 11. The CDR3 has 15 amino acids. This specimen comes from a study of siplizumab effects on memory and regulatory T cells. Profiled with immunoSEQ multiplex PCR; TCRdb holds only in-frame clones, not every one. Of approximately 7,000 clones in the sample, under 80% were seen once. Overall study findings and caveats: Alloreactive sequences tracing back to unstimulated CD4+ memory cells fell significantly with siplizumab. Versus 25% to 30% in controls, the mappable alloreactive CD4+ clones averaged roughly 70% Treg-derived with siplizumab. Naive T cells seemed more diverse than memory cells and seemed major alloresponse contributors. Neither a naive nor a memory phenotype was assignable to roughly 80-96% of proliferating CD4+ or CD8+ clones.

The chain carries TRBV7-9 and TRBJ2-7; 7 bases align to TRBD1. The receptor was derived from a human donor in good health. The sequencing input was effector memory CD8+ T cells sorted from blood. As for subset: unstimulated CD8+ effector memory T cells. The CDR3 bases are TGTGCCAGCAGCTCAAGACAGGGAAGTTTGAACGAGCAGTACTTC. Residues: CASSSRQGSLNEQYF.